This entry is about one T cell receptor (beta chain). The target antigen is unknown. Germline loops: CDR1 SGHTA, CDR2 FQGNSA. The CDR3 runs 19 residues. Trimming at V came to 5 bases and at J to 4 bases, leaving 21 bases not matched to a gene. This specimen belongs to a study of cytomegalovirus exposure and HLA in healthy donors. Vbeta (60) and Jbeta (13) primers were used in the PCR. Sequencing was performed with immunoSEQ multiplex PCR; in TCRdb, only in-frame clones are kept and a portion is missing. The table lists 95,000 to 150,000 clones. Study conclusions and caveats: Later analysis associated a missense DCLRE1C variant with TCR beta V- and J-gene trimming.

This chain links TRBV7-2 with TRBJ2-7, with TRBD2 identical over 9 bases. The clonotype was recovered from a young man in good health and CMV-seronegative. The material sequenced was PBMCs. CDR3 region: CASSPYLFSRREGAYEQYF. DNA of the CDR3: TGTGCCAGCAGCCCCTACCTTTTCAGCAGGCGGGAGGGCGCGTACGAGCAGTACTTC.